This paragraph reports one T cell receptor (beta chain). Other DNA variants within this sample encode the same CDR3. As handled by the study authors: Counts of nucleated cells, estimated from reference gene primer amplification, were obtained. Using immunoSEQ multiplex PCR, the repertoire was profiled, and TCRdb retains in-frame clones only, with some absent. That table is the source of V, J and clone size, and D and trimming were worked out from the DNA. The profile covers hundreds of thousands of clones, with approximately 90% appearing a single time and 1.2% taken by the ten largest. Germline V gene data show CDR1 as KGHDR and CDR2 as SFDVKD. This CDR3 contains 11 residues. The V and J ends lost 9 bases and 5 bases respectively, with 8 bases between them. The data derive from a study of blood T cell repertoires in COVID-19. This study enrolled people aged about 18 to 90 from roughly 22 US geographic areas. Cohorts were assigned according to the clinical history that participants reported. Each recovered donor of Cohort 3 presented with two negative PCRs, clearance, or symptom resolution.

The rearrangement links TRBV24-1 to TRBJ2-3, with D tentatively TRBD2 (6 bases). The sequenced sample was PBMCs or T cells enriched from blood (not recorded which). The sequence was obtained from a man aged 25-45 years who had recovered from COVID-19. This CDR3 reads CATSAGDTQYF. The CDR3 DNA reads as TGTGCCACCTCAGCGGGAGATACGCAGTATTTT.